This T cell receptor (beta chain) was captured in a study of T cell changes during pregnancy in multiple sclerosis. Trimming took 0 bases from V and 6 from J, leaving 20 bases between them. CDR3 length: 17 residues. Germline V gives CDR1 LGHNA, CDR2 YNFKEQ. The method was immunoSEQ multiplex PCR; TCRdb's version includes in-frame clones alone and lacks a portion of them. The sample carries 60,000 to 90,000 clones, around 90% recorded once. The chain combines TRBV4-2 with TRBJ1-1; TRBD1 is a possible D gene (5 bases). This clonotype was obtained from a female donor in good health, enrolled as a control in a pregnancy study. The sample in question was peripheral blood, obtained in the first trimester of pregnancy. CDR3 DNA: TGTGCCAGCAGCCAAGATTACCCTCTACCCTGGGGGGCTGAAGCTTTCTTT. The encoded protein is CASSQDYPLPWGAEAFF.